This T cell receptor beta chain was retrieved from a study of T cells after yellow fever vaccination. Study-wide results and caveats: Subsequent booster samples again held most clones from primary vaccination (roughly 95% CD4, 85% to 90% CD8).

Points on this clonotype: What it recognizes is unknown.

Template-switching 5'RACE yielded the TCR cDNA; a universal primer site and UMIs were added in the process. TCRdb passed the 5' RACE reads through MiXCR, listing each CDR3 protein once. The table lists about 340,000 distinct CDR3 sequences, around 12% of them singletons. The sequence derives from a man aged 18 to 30 who received the YFV17D yellow fever vaccine. The sample in question was CD4+ T cells sorted from PBMCs, obtained 15 days after the yellow fever booster vaccination.

CDR3 sequence: CAIRSDLGSYEQYF. Here the CDR3 DNA reads TGTGCCATCAGGTCGGACCTTGGCTCCTACGAGCAGTACTTC. This chain joins TRBV10-3 and TRBJ2-7; no clear D. The CDR3 sequence is 14 residues long. Germline V gives CDR1 ENHRY, CDR2 SYGVKD. V was shortened by 6 bases and J by 0 bases, with 12 bases between the two germline ends.